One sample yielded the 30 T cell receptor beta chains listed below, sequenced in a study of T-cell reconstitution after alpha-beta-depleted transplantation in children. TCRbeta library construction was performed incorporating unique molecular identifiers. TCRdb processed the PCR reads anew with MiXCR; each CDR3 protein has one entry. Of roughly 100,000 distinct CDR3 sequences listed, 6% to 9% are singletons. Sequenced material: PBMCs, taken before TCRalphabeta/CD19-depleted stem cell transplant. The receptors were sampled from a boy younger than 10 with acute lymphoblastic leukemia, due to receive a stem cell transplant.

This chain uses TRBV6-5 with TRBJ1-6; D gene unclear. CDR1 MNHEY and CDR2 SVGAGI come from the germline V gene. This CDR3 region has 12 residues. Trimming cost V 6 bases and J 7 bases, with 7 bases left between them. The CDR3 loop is CASRFGNSPLHF. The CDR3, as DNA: TGTGCCAGCAGGTTTGGCAATTCACCCCTCCACTTT.

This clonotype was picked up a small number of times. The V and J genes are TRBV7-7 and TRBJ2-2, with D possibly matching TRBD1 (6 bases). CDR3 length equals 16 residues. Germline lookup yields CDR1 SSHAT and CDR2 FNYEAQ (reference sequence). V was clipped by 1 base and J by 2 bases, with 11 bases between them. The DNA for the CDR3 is TGTGCCAGCAGCTTAGGGAACAGGGTAAACACCGGGGAGCTGTTTTTT. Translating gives CASSLGNRVNTGELFF.

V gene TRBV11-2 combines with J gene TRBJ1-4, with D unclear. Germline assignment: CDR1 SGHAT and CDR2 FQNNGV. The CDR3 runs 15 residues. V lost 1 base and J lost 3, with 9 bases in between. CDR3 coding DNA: TGTGCCAGCAGCTTAGTCGGCCAGCCTAATGAAAAACTGTTTTTT. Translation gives CASSLVGQPNEKLFF.

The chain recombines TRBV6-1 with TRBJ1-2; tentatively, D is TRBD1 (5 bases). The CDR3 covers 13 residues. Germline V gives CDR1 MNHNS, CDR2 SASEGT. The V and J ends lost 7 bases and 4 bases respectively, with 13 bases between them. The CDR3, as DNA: TGTGCCAGCACCCAGGGCCGGGGCTATGGCTACACCTTC. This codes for CASTQGRGYGYTF.

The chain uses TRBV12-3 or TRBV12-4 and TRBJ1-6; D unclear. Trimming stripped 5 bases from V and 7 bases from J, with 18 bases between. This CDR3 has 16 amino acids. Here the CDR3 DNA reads TGTGCCAGCAGTCGTCGGCAGTCCCCGGTGAATTCACCCCTCCACTTT. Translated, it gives CASSRRQSPVNSPLHF.

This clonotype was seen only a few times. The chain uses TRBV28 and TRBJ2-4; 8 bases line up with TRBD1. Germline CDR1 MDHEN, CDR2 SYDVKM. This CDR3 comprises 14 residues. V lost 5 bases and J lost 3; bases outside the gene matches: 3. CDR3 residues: CASSAGQGKNIQYF. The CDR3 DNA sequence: TGTGCCAGCAGTGCCGGACAGGGCAAAAACATTCAGTACTTC.

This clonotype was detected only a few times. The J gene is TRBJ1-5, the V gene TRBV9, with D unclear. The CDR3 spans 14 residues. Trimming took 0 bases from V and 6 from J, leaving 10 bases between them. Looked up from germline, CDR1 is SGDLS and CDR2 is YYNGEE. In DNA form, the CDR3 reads TGTGCCAGCAGCGTAGTCGGGGTAATTCAGCCCCAGCATTTT. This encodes CASSVVGVIQPQHF. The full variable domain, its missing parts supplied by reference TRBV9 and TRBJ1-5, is DSGVTQTPKHLITATGQRVTLRCSPRSGDLSVYWYQQSLDQGLQFLIQYYNGEERAKGNILERFSAQQFPDLHSELNLSSLELGDSALYFCASSVVGVIQPQHFGDGTRLSIL.

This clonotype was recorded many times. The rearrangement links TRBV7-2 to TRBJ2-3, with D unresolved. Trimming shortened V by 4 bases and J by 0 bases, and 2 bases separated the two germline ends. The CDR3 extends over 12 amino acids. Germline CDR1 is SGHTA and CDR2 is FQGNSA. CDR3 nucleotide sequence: TGTGCCAGCAGCTGGAGCACAGATACGCAGTATTTT. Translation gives CASSWSTDTQYF.

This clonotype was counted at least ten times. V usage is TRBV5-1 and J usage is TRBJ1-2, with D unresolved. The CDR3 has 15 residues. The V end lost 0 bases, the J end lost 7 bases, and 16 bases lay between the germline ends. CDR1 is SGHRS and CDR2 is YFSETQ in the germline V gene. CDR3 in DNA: TGCGCCAGCAGCTTGGATTTCGGCCCGGGCGGTGGCTACACCTTC. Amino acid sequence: CASSLDFGPGGGYTF. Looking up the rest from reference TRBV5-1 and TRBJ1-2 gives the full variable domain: KAGVTQTPRYLIKTRGQQVTLSCSPISGHRSVSWYQQTPGQGLQFLFEYFSETQRNKGNFPGRFSGRQFSNSRSEMNVSTLELGDSALYLCASSLDFGPGGGYTFGSGTRLTVV.

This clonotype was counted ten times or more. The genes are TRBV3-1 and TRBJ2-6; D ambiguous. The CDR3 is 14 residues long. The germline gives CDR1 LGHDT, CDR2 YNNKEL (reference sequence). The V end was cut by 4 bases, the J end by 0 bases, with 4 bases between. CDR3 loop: CASSRASGANVLTF. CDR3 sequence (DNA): TGTGCCAGCAGCCGGGCCTCTGGGGCCAACGTCCTGACTTTC.

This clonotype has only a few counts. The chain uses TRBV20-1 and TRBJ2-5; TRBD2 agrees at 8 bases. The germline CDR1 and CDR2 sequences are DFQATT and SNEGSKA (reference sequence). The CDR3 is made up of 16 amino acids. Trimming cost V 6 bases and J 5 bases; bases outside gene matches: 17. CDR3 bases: TGCAGTGCCTTTACGGGGGGGGCGGGTCTGTCCGAGACCCAGTACTTC. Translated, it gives CSAFTGGAGLSETQYF.

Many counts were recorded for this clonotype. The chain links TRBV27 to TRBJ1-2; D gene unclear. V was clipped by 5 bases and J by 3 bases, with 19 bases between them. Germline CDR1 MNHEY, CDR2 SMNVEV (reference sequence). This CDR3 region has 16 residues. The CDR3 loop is CASSRESFGGHYGYTF. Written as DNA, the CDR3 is TGTGCCAGCAGTCGAGAATCCTTTGGAGGTCACTATGGCTACACCTTC.

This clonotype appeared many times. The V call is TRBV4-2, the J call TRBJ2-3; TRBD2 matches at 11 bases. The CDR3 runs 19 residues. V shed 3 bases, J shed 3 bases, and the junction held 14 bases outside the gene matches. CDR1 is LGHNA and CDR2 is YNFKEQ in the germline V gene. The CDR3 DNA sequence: TGTGCCAGCAGCCAGGCGGGGGCTAGCGGGGGGACGTCAACAGATACGCAGTATTTT. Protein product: CASSQAGASGGTSTDTQYF.

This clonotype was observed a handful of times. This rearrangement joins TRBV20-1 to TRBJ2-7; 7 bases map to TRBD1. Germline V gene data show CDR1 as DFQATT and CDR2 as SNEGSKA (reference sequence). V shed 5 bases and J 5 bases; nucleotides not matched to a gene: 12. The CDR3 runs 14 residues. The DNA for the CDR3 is TGCAGTGCTGATCCGGGACAGCAGAACCACGAGCAGTACTTC. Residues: CSADPGQQNHEQYF.

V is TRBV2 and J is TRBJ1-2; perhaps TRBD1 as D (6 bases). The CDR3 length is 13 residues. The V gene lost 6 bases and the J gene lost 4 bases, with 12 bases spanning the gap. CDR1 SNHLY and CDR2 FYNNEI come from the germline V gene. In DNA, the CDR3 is TGTGCCAGCAGGGGGGACATTTCCTATGGCTACACCTTC. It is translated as CASRGDISYGYTF.

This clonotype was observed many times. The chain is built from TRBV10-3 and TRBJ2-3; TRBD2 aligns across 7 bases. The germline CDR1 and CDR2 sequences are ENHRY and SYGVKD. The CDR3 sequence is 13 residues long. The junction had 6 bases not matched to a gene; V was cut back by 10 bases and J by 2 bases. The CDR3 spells CATEGLLTDTQYF. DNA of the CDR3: TGTGCCACCGAGGGACTACTCACAGATACGCAGTATTTT.

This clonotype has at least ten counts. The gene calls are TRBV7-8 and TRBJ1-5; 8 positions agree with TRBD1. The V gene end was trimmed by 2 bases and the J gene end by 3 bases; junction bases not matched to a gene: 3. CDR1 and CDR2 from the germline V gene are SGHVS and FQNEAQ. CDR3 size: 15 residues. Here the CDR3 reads CASSLQGAPNQPQHF. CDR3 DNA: TGTGCCAGCAGCTTACAGGGGGCACCCAATCAGCCCCAGCATTTT.

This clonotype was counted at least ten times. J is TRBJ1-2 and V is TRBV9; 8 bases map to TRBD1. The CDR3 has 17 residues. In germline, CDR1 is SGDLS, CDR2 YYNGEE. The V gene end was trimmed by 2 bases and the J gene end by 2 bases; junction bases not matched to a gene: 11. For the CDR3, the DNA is TGTGCCAGCAGCGTCGGCCCGGGACAGGACACCAACTATGGCTACACCTTC. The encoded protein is CASSVGPGQDTNYGYTF.

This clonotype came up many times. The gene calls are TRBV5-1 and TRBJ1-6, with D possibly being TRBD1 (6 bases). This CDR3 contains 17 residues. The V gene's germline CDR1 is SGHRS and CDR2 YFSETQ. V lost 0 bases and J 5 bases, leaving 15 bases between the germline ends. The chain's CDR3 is CASSLEFAGAHNSPLHF. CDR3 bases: TGCGCCAGCAGCTTGGAGTTTGCAGGGGCGCATAATTCACCCCTCCACTTT.

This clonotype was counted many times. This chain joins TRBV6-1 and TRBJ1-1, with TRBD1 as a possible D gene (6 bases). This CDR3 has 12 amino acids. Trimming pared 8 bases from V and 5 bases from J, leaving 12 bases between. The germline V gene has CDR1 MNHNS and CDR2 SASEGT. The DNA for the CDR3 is TGTGCCAGCCTACAGGGTGCGACTGAAGCTTTCTTT. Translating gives CASLQGATEAFF.

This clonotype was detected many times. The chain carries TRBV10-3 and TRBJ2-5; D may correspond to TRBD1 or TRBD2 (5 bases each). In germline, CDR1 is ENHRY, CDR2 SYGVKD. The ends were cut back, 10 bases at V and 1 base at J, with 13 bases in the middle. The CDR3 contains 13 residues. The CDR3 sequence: CATSSGTQETQYF. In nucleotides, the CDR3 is TGTGCCACTTCCTCCGGGACCCAAGAGACCCAGTACTTC.

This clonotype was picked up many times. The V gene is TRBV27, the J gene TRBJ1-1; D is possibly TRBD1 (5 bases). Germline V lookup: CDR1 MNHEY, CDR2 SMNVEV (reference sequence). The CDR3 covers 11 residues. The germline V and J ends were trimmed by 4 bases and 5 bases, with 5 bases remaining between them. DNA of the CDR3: TGTGCCAGCAGTTGGGGGACTGAAGCTTTCTTT. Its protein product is CASSWGTEAFF.

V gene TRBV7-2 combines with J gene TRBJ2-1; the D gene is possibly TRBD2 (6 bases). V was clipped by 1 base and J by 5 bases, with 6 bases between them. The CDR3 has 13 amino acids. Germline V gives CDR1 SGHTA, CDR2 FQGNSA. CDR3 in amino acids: CASSLERDNEQFF. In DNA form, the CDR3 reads TGTGCCAGCAGCTTAGAGCGGGACAATGAGCAGTTCTTC.

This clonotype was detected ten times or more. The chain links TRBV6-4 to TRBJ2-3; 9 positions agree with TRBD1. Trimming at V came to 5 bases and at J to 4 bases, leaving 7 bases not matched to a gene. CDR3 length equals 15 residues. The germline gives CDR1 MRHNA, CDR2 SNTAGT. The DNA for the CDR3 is TGTGCCAGCAGTCCGGGACAGGGTGAAGCAGATACGCAGTATTTT. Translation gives CASSPGQGEADTQYF.

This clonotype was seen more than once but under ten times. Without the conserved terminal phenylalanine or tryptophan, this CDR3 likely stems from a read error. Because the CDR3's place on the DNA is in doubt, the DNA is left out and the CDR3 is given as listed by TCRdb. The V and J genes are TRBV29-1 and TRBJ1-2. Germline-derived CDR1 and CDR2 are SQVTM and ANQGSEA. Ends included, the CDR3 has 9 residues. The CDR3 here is CSVEDVGPV.

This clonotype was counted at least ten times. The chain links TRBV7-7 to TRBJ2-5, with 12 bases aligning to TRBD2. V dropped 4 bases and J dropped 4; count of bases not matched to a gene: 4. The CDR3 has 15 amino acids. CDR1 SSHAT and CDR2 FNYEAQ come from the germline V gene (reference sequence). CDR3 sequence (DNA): TGTGCCAGCAGCTCTAGCGGGGGGGCCGGAGAGACCCAGTACTTC. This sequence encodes CASSSSGGAGETQYF.

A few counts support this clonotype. CDR3 protein: CASSPRGQPQHF. The CDR3 DNA follows: TGTGCCAGCTCACCGAGAGGGCAGCCCCAGCATTTT. The chain recombines TRBV18 with TRBJ1-5, with D unresolved. The V gene lost 3 bases and the J gene lost 7 bases, with 7 bases spanning the gap. Germline V gives CDR1 KGHSH, CDR2 LQKENI. CDR3 length equals 12 residues.

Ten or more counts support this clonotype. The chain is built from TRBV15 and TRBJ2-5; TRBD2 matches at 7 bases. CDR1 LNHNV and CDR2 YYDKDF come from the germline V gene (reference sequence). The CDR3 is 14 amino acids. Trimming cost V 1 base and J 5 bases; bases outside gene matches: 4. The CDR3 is CATSRAAGHETQYF. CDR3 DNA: TGTGCCACCAGCAGAGCAGCGGGGCATGAGACCCAGTACTTC. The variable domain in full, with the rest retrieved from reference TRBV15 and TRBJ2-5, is DAMVIQNPRYQVTQFGKPVTLSCSQTLNHNVMYWYQQKSSQAPKLLFHYYDKDFNNEADTPDNFQSRRPNTSFCFLDIRSPGLGDTAMYLCATSRAAGHETQYFGPGTRLLVL.

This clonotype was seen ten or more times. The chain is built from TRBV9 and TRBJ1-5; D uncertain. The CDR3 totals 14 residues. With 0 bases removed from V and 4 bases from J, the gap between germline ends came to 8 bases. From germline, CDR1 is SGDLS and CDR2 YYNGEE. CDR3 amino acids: CASSVEAINQPQHF. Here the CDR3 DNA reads TGTGCCAGCAGCGTAGAAGCTATAAATCAGCCCCAGCATTTT. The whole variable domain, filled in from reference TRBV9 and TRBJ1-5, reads DSGVTQTPKHLITATGQRVTLRCSPRSGDLSVYWYQQSLDQGLQFLIQYYNGEERAKGNILERFSAQQFPDLHSELNLSSLELGDSALYFCASSVEAINQPQHFGDGTRLSIL.

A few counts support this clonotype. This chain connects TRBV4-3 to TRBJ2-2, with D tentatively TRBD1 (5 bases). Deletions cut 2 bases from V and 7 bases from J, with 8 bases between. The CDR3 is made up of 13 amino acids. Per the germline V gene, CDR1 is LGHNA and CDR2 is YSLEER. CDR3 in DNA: TGCGCCAGCAGCCAATCCCAGGGCGGGGAGCTGTTTTTT. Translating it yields CASSQSQGGELFF.